One sample yielded the 2 T cell receptor beta chains listed below, sequenced in a study of metastatic and nonmetastatic thyroid tumors. TCRdb redid the clone calls on the PCR reads using MiXCR. The profile shows tens of thousands of clones, more than 35% of them singletons. Patients had received no treatment of any kind before thyroid surgery. Sequenced: tumor tissue. The receptors come from a female donor with papillary thyroid cancer or a benign thyroid nodule (not recorded which). Some clones in this sample may be carry-over from other donors' samples.

J is TRBJ2-7 and V is TRBV20-1, with a possible D match to TRBD2 (6 bases). The CDR3 is 14 residues long. CDR1 is DFQATT and CDR2 is SNEGSKA in the germline V gene (reference sequence). The germline V and J ends were trimmed by 4 bases and 2 bases, with 15 bases remaining between them. In DNA form, the CDR3 reads TGCAGTGCTACCTCGCTAGCGACTACCTACGAGCAGTACTTC. Its protein is CSATSLATTYEQYF.

V and J are TRBV20-1 and TRBJ2-7; 8 bases map to TRBD2. Trimming took 0 bases from V and 2 from J; bases not matched to a gene: 6. The CDR3 length is 15 residues. Germline V gene lookup returns CDR1 DFQATT and CDR2 SNEGSKA (reference sequence). CDR3 DNA sequence: TGCAGTGCTAGAGATCTCGAGCGGGAGACCTACGAGCAGTACTTC. This translates into CSARDLERETYEQYF.